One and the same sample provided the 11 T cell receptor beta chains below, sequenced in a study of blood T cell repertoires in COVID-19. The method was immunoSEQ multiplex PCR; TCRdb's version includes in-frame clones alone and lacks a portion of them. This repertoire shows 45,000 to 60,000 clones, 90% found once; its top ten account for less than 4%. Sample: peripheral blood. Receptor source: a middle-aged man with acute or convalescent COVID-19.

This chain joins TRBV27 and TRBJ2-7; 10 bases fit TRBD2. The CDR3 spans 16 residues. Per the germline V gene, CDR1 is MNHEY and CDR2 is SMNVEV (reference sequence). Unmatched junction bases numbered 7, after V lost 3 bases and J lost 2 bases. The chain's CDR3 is CASSFWSGRAAYEQYF. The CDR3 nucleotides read TGTGCCAGCAGTTTCTGGAGCGGGAGGGCCGCCTACGAGCAGTACTTC.

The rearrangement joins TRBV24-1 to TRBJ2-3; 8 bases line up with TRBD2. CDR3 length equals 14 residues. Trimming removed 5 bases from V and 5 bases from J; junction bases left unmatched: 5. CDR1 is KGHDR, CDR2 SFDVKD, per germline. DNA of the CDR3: TGTGCCACCAGTGGGGAGCGGGAGAAAGATACGCAGTATTTT. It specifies CATSGEREKDTQYF.

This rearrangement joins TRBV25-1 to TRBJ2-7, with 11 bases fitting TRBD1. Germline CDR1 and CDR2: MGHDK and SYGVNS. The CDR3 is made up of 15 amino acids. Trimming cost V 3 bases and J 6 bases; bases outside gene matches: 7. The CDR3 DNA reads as TGTGCCAGCAGTGACCTCGGGACAGGGGGATCCGAGCAGTACTTC. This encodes CASSDLGTGGSEQYF.

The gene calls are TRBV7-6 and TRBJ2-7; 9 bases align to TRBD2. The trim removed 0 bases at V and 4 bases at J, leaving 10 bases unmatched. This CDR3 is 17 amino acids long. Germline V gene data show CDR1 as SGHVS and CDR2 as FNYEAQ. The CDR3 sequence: CASSLARASGTTYEQYF. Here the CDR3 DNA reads TGTGCCAGCAGCTTAGCGCGGGCTAGCGGGACCACTTACGAGCAGTACTTC.

The DNA of the CDR3 is TGTGCCAGCAGTTTATTACGGGTTAACTATGGCTACACCTTC. This encodes CASSLLRVNYGYTF. V and J are TRBV27 and TRBJ1-2; no clear D gene. Germline V gives CDR1 MNHEY, CDR2 SMNVEV (reference sequence). CDR3 length equals 14 residues. V lost 1 base and J lost 1, with 7 bases in between.

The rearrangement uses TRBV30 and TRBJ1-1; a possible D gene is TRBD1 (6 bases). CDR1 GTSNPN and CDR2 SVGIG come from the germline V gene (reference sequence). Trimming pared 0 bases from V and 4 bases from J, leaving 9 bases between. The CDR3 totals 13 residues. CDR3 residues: CAWSVQGITEAFF. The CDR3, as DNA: TGTGCCTGGAGTGTACAGGGAATCACTGAAGCTTTCTTT. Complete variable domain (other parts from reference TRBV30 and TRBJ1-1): SQTIHQWPATLVQPVGSPLSLECTVEGTSNPNLYWYRQAAGRGLQLLFYSVGIGQISSEVPQNLSASRPQDRQFILSSKKLLLSDSGFYLCAWSVQGITEAFFGQGTRLTVV.

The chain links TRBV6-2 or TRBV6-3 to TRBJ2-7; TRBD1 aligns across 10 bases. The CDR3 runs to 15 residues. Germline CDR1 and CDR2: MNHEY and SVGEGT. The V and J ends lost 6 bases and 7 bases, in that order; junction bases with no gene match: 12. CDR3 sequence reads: CASSPRQGARGEQYF. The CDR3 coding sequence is TGTGCCAGCAGCCCTAGACAGGGGGCGCGGGGTGAGCAGTACTTC.

The CDR3 loop is CASREGPYPNYGYTF. The CDR3 DNA follows: TGTGCCAGCAGGGAGGGACCTTACCCCAACTATGGCTACACCTTC. V gene TRBV2 combines with J gene TRBJ1-2; tentative D call: TRBD1 (5 bases). The V and J ends lost 6 bases and 2 bases respectively, with 16 bases between them. In germline, CDR1 is SNHLY, CDR2 FYNNEI. This CDR3 comprises 15 residues. The whole variable domain, remainder taken from reference TRBV2 and TRBJ1-2, is EPEVTQTPSHQVTQMGQEVILRCVPISNHLYFYWYRQILGQKVEFLVSFYNNEISEKSEIFDDQFSVERPDGSNFTLKIRSTKLEDSAMYFCASREGPYPNYGYTFGSGTRLTVV.

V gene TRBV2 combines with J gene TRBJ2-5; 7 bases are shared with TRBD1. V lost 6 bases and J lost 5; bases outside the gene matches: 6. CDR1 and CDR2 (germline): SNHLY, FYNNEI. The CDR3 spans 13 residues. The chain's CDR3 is CASSRQGPETQYF. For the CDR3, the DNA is TGTGCCAGCAGCAGACAGGGCCCCGAGACCCAGTACTTC.

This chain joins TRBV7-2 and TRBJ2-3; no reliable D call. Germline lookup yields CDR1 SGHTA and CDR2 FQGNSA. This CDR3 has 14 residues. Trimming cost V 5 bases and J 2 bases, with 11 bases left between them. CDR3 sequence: CASSPGGFTDTQYF. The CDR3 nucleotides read TGTGCCAGCAGCCCAGGTGGCTTCACAGATACGCAGTATTTT.

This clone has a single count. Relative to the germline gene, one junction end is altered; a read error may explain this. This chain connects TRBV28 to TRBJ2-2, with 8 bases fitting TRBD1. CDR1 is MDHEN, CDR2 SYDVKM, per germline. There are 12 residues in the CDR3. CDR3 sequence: CACRGQDGELFF. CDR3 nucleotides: TGTGCCTGCAGGGGACAGGACGGGGAGCTGTTTTTT.